The TCR beta chain under discussion was sequenced for a study of T cells in Graves' hyperthyroidism and ophthalmopathy. Regarding the study as a whole: Blood also contained most expanded thyroid clonotypes above 0.001.

Ophthalmopathy patients had Clinical Activity Score at least 3, NOSPECS grade at least 4, duration under 3 months. Exclusion followed for patients with uncontrolled infection, other autoimmune disease, pregnancy or lactation. With respect to this clonotype: Its cognate antigen is unknown.

The CDR3 regions of TCR beta were amplified from RNA transcripts. HTBI primers were employed in a first-round RT-PCR of the TCR CDR3. TCRdb ran MiXCR on the multiplex PCR reads and lists one entry per CDR3 protein. The sample lists about 370,000 distinct CDR3 sequences; 15% were seen once. The TCR sequence derives from a woman aged 60-75 years with Graves' ophthalmopathy. Sequenced material: blood.

CDR3 loop: CASSAQQGYEQFF. In nucleotides, the CDR3 is TGCGCCAGCAGCGCCCAGCAGGGATATGAGCAGTTCTTC. This chain links TRBV4-1 with TRBJ2-1; perhaps TRBD1 as D (5 bases). The V end was cut by 5 bases, the J end by 8 bases, with 13 bases between. Germline V gene lookup returns CDR1 MGHRA and CDR2 YSYEKL. This CDR3 is built from 13 residues.